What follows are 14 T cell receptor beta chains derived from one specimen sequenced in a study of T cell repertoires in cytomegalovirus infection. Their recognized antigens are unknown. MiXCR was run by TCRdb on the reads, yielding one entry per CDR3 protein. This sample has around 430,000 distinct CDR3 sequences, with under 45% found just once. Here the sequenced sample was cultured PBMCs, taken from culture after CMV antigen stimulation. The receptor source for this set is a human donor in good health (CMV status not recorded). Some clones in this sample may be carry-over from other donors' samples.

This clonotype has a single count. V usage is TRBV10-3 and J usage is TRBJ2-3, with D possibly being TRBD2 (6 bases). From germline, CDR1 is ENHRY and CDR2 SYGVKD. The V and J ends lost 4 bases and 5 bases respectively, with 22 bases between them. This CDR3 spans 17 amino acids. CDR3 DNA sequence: TGTGCCATCAGTGCTTCCCTTAGGAGCGGGTTAGAAGATACGCAGTATTTT. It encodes CAISASLRSGLEDTQYF.

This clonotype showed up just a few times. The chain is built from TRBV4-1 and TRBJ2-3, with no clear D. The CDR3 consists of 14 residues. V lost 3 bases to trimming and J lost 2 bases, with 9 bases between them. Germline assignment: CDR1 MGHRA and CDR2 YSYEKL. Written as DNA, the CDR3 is TGCGCCAGCAGCCAGCCCCGAATCACAGATACGCAGTATTTT. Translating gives CASSQPRITDTQYF.

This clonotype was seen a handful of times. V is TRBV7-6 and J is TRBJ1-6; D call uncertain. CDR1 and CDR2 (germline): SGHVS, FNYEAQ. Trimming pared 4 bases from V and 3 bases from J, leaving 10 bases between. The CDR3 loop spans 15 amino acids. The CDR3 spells CASSSGPGYNSPLHF. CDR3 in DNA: TGTGCCAGCAGCTCCGGGCCAGGCTATAATTCACCCCTCCACTTT.

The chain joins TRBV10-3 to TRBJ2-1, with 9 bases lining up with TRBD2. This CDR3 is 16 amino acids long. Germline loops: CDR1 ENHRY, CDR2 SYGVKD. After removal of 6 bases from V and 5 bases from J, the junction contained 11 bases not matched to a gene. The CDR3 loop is CAIRGKLAGADNEQFF. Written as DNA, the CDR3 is TGTGCCATCAGGGGCAAACTAGCGGGTGCCGACAATGAGCAGTTCTTC.

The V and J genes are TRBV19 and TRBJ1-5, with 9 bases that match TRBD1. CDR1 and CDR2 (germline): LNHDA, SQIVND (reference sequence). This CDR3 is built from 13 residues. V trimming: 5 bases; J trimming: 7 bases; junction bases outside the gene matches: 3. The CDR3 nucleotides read TGTGCCAGTAGTCAGGGACAGGGACAGCCCCAGCATTTT. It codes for CASSQGQGQPQHF.

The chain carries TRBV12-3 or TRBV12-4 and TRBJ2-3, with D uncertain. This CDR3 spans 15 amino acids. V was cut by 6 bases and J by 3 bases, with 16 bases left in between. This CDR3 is CASSKISLLTDTQYF. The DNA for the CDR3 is TGTGCCAGCAGCAAGATATCCCTTCTTACAGATACGCAGTATTTT.

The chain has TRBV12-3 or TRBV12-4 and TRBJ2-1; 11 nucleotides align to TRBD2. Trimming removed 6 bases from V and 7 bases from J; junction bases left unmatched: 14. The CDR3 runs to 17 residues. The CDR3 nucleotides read TGTGCCAGCAGCTTAAGTAGCGGGAGGGCCGGAAGGAATGAGCAGTTCTTC. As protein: CASSLSSGRAGRNEQFF.

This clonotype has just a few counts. Written as DNA, the CDR3 is TGTGCCAGCAGCCTGGACAGGGACCAAGGCTACAATGAGCAGTTCTTC. It is translated as CASSLDRDQGYNEQFF. The J gene is TRBJ2-1, the V gene TRBV2, with 8 bases lining up with TRBD1. V dropped 6 bases and J dropped 3; count of bases not matched to a gene: 10. Germline loops: CDR1 SNHLY, CDR2 FYNNEI. The CDR3 extends over 16 amino acids.

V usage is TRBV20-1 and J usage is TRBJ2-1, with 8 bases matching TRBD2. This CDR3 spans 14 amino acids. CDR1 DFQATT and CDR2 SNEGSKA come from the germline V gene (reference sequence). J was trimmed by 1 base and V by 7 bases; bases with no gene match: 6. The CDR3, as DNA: TGCAGTGGCCGGGCGGGGGGTTCCTACAATGAGCAGTTCTTC. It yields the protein CSGRAGGSYNEQFF.

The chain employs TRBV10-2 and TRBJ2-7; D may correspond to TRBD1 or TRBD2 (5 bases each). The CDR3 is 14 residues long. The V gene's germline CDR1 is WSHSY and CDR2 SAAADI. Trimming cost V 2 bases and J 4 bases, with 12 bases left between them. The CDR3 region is CASSEAHWGYEQYF. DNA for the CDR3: TGCGCCAGCAGTGAGGCCCACTGGGGGTACGAGCAGTACTTC.

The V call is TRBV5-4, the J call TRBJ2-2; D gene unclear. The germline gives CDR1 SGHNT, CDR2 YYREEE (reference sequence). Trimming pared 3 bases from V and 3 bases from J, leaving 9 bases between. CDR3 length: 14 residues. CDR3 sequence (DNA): TGTGCCAGCAGCTCCGGACGGGACACCGGGGAGCTGTTTTTT. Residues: CASSSGRDTGELFF.

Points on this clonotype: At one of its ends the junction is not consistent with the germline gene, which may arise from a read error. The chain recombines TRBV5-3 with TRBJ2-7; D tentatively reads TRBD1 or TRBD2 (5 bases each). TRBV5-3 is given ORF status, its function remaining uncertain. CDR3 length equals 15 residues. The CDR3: CASSFRDRAQGEQYF. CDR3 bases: TGTGCCAGCAGCTTCCGGGACCGGGCTCAAGGAGAGCAGTACTTC.

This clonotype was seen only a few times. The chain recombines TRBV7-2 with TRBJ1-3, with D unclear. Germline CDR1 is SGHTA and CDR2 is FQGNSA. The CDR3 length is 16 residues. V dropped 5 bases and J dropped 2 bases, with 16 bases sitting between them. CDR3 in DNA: TGTGCCAGCAGCCCGCCAAGGACCCCACCTGGAAACACCATATATTTT. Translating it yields CASSPPRTPPGNTIYF.

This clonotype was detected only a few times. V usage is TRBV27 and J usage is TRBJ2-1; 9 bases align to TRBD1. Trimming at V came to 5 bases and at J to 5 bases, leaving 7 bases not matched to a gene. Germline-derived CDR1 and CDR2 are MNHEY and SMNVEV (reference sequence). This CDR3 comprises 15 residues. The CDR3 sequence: CASSLRQGGDNEQFF. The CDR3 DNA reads TGTGCCAGCAGTCTCCGACAGGGGGGGGACAATGAGCAGTTCTTC.